These 20 T cell receptor beta chains share one sample of origin, sequenced in a study of identical twins. TCRdb reanalysed the 5' RACE reads using MiXCR and keeps one entry per CDR3 protein. The sample consists of roughly 500,000 distinct CDR3 sequences, approximately 22% of them appearing once. These records were also assigned to another study, of T cells expressing NK-cell markers.

Sequencing used CD4+ T cells sorted from blood. The receptors here all came from a woman aged 18-35 years in good health.

The table lists this clonotype with a few counts. This chain joins TRBV6-1 and TRBJ1-5; 9 bases match TRBD1. V was clipped by 6 bases and J by 3 bases; unmatched bases: 9. The CDR3 is 16 amino acids. The germline V gene has CDR1 MNHNS and CDR2 SASEGT. The CDR3: CASSSSQGADNQPQHF. The CDR3, as DNA: TGTGCCAGCAGCAGCTCACAGGGGGCTGACAATCAGCCCCAGCATTTT.

This clonotype turned up a few times. The DNA for the CDR3 is TGTGCCAGCACGACGGTATATAATTCACCCCTCCACTTT. It translates to CASTTVYNSPLHF. This chain links TRBV2 with TRBJ1-6; D unclear. The V end lost 7 bases, the J end lost 4 bases, and 8 bases lay between the germline ends. CDR1 SNHLY and CDR2 FYNNEI come from the germline V gene. The CDR3 has 13 amino acids. The entire variable domain, with the rest obtained from reference TRBV2 and TRBJ1-6, is as follows: EPEVTQTPSHQVTQMGQEVILRCVPISNHLYFYWYRQILGQKVEFLVSFYNNEISEKSEIFDDQFSVERPDGSNFTLKIRSTKLEDSAMYFCASTTVYNSPLHFGNGTRLTVT.

V is TRBV5-1 and J is TRBJ1-2, with unresolved D. V was cut by 0 bases and J by 4 bases, with 10 bases left in between. The CDR3 extends over 14 amino acids. Per the germline V gene, CDR1 is SGHRS and CDR2 is YFSETQ. The CDR3 here is CASSLAGEGYGYTF. In nucleotides, the CDR3 is TGCGCCAGCAGCTTGGCCGGGGAAGGCTATGGCTACACCTTC.

The chain combines TRBV12-3 or TRBV12-4 with TRBJ1-6; the match to TRBD1 covers 10 bases. This CDR3 is 13 amino acids long. Trimming cost V 5 bases and J 17 bases; bases outside gene matches: 9. The CDR3 spells CASSAPGTGVFHF. CDR3 DNA sequence: TGTGCCAGCAGTGCGCCCGGGACAGGGGTCTTCCACTTT.

The rearrangement uses TRBV12-3 or TRBV12-4 and TRBJ2-1, with TRBD2 matching 7 bases. The CDR3 length is 18 residues. J gave up 2 bases and V 6 bases, and 16 bases lay outside the gene matches. The CDR3 region is CASSLMGTTFSPYNEQFF. CDR3 DNA: TGTGCCAGCAGCTTAATGGGGACTACTTTCAGTCCCTACAATGAGCAGTTCTTC.

This chain joins TRBV4-3 and TRBJ2-5, with D unresolved. Deletions cut 0 bases from V and 3 bases from J, with 11 bases between. The V gene's germline CDR1 is LGHNA and CDR2 YSLEER. The CDR3 length is 15 residues. CDR3 amino acids: CASSQDMVAEETQYF. The CDR3 DNA reads TGCGCCAGCAGCCAAGATATGGTAGCAGAAGAGACCCAGTACTTC.

In nucleotides, the CDR3 is TGCAGTGCTAGCGGGGTCGGCCCCCCCGAGCAGTACTTC. This sequence encodes CSASGVGPPEQYF. This chain joins TRBV20-1 and TRBJ2-7; possible D gene TRBD2, 5 bases. Trimming pared 3 bases from V and 6 bases from J, leaving 15 bases between. The CDR3 is 13 amino acids. CDR1 is DFQATT, CDR2 SNEGSKA, per germline (reference sequence).

The chain combines TRBV6-5 with TRBJ1-2; D gene uncertain. Trimming cost V 0 bases and J 1 base, with 12 bases left between them. Germline loops: CDR1 MNHEY, CDR2 SVGAGI. This CDR3 spans 16 amino acids. The CDR3 spells CASSYSWENINYGYTF. CDR3 DNA: TGTGCCAGCAGTTACTCATGGGAGAATATTAACTATGGCTACACCTTC.

The rearrangement links TRBV12-3 or TRBV12-4 to TRBJ1-1, with D possibly being TRBD1 (5 bases). This CDR3 is 15 amino acids long. Trimming stripped 5 bases from V and 0 bases from J, with 13 bases between. This chain's CDR3 is CASSPHGAMNTEAFF. The DNA for the CDR3 is TGTGCCAGCAGTCCCCATGGGGCCATGAACACTGAAGCTTTCTTT.

This clonotype showed up just a few times. The chain recombines TRBV29-1 with TRBJ2-3; tentative D call: TRBD2 (6 bases). Trimming shortened V by 3 bases and J by 5 bases, and 15 bases separated the two germline ends. Germline CDR1 reads SQVTM; CDR2 reads ANQGSEA. The CDR3 sequence is 14 residues long. DNA for the CDR3: TGCAGCGTTGAGATCGCACTAGCCGGAGATACGCAGTATTTT. Protein: CSVEIALAGDTQYF.

This chain uses TRBV20-1 with TRBJ1-5; D perhaps matches TRBD1 (5 bases). Germline-derived CDR1 and CDR2 are DFQATT and SNEGSKA (reference sequence). V lost 3 bases, J lost 3 bases, and 9 bases lay in between. The CDR3 has 13 residues. This CDR3 is CSARSRANQPQHF. In DNA, the CDR3 is TGCAGTGCTAGGAGCAGGGCCAATCAGCCCCAGCATTTT.

The rearrangement joins TRBV5-1 to TRBJ2-5; the match to TRBD2 covers 10 bases. Germline-derived CDR1 and CDR2 are SGHRS and YFSETQ. This CDR3 has 15 amino acids. J gave up 2 bases and V 6 bases, and 7 bases lay outside the gene matches. CDR3 loop: CASNELAGGQETQYF. The DNA of the CDR3 is TGCGCCAGCAACGAATTAGCGGGGGGACAAGAGACCCAGTACTTC.

This clonotype has more than one count but fewer than ten. The chain links TRBV5-6 to TRBJ2-7; TRBD1 might be the D (6 bases). The CDR3 is 16 amino acids. Germline assignment: CDR1 SGHDT and CDR2 YYEEEE. The V gene lost 0 bases and the J gene lost 0 bases, with 13 bases spanning the gap. The CDR3 region is CASSLAMTGSSYEQYF. The DNA of the CDR3 is TGTGCCAGCAGCTTGGCCATGACAGGTAGCTCCTACGAGCAGTACTTC.

The V gene is TRBV29-1, the J gene TRBJ2-7, with D unresolved. Germline V gives CDR1 SQVTM, CDR2 ANQGSEA. The CDR3 sequence is 12 residues long. V lost 2 bases and J 1 base, leaving 6 bases between the germline ends. The CDR3 loop is CSVEWGSYEQYF. Here the CDR3 DNA reads TGCAGCGTTGAATGGGGTTCCTACGAGCAGTACTTC.

This clonotype was seen only a few times. The CDR3 sequence is CASSLALAGPQETQYF. In DNA form, the CDR3 reads TGTGCCAGCAGCTTGGCTCTAGCGGGGCCTCAAGAGACCCAGTACTTC. J is TRBJ2-5 and V is TRBV5-6; 9 bases are a match to TRBD2. Per germline, CDR1 SGHDT and CDR2 YYEEEE. Germline trimming cut 0 bases from V and 2 bases from J; bases unmatched to any gene: 5. The CDR3 runs 16 residues.

This chain joins TRBV6-1 and TRBJ1-2; D is undetermined. Trimming took off 6 bases at V and 8 bases at J, with 16 bases between the two ends. Germline loops: CDR1 MNHNS, CDR2 SASEGT. The CDR3 sequence is 13 residues long. The CDR3 protein is CASSSQSTRGYTF. CDR3 nucleotide sequence: TGTGCCAGCAGCTCACAGAGTACGCGAGGCTACACCTTC.

The chain has TRBV3-1 and TRBJ2-1, with D perhaps TRBD2 (5 bases). Germline CDR1 and CDR2: LGHDT and YNNKEL (reference sequence). V was clipped by 2 bases and J by 0 bases, with 14 bases between them. This CDR3 comprises 17 residues. The CDR3 DNA reads TGTGCCAGCAGCCAACAGCGGTCACTGAGCTCCTACAATGAGCAGTTCTTC. Residues: CASSQQRSLSSYNEQFF.

This chain joins TRBV4-1 and TRBJ2-5; 8 bases fit TRBD1. The J segment lost 2 bases and the V segment lost 3 bases, leaving 8 bases of the junction unmatched. This CDR3 spans 16 amino acids. CDR1 is MGHRA and CDR2 is YSYEKL in the germline V gene. Here the CDR3 DNA reads TGCGCCAGCAGCCAGGACGCAGGGGGCGGTCAAGAGACCCAGTACTTC. Translating gives CASSQDAGGGQETQYF.

This clonotype was observed at least ten times. J is TRBJ1-1 and V is TRBV27; D is undetermined. The CDR3 has 14 amino acids. The V and J ends lost 5 bases and 0 bases respectively, with 10 bases between them. Germline V lookup: CDR1 MNHEY, CDR2 SMNVEV (reference sequence). CDR3 sequence (DNA): TGTGCCAGCAGTCTAAACGGCCTGAACACTGAAGCTTTCTTT. This codes for CASSLNGLNTEAFF.

This sequence joins TRBV5-1 and TRBJ1-1; D ambiguous. The germline V and J ends were trimmed by 1 base and 2 bases, with 3 bases remaining between them. CDR1 is SGHRS, CDR2 YFSETQ, per germline. The CDR3 is 12 residues long. CDR3 sequence reads: CASSLYNTEAFF. The CDR3 coding sequence is TGCGCCAGCAGCTTGTATAACACTGAAGCTTTCTTT.